This TCR beta chain derives from a study of shared clonotypes between healthy human individuals. Study results and caveats: The naive CD4 repertoires of four donors were compared, and approximately 4.7% of clonotypes were shared. Lower generation probabilities were found for non-shared clonotypes than for those shared by all four donors.

About this clone: Its antigen is not identified.

V was shortened by 6 bases and J by 2 bases, with 27 bases between the two germline ends. This CDR3 has 19 amino acids. CDR1 and CDR2 from the germline V gene are SGHAT and FQNNGV. Each subset's genomic DNA was split evenly across several immunoSEQ plates. Generated by immunoSEQ multiplex PCR, the TCRdb table keeps only in-frame clones and is missing some. The table lists more than 2 million clones, 85% to 95% of them singletons. This chain links TRBV11-2 with TRBJ2-3; perhaps TRBD1 as D (5 bases). Sequencing used naive CD4+ T cells sorted from blood. Subset noted: CD45RA+ positively selected. This TCR derives from a man aged 18 to 30 in good health. The CDR3 nucleotides are TGTGCCAGCAGACCGTCCAGGGTCACCGGGCGGCGGTCCACAGATACGCAGTATTTT. Translated: CASRPSRVTGRRSTDTQYF. Full variable domain (outside the CDR3, taken from reference TRBV11-2 and TRBJ2-3): EAGVAQSPRYKIIEKRQSVAFWCNPISGHATLYWYQQILGQGPKLLIQFQNNGVVDDSQLPKDRFSAERLKGVDSTLKIQPAKLEDSAVYLCASRPSRVTGRRSTDTQYFGPGTRLTVL.